This is a list of T cell receptor beta chains from one sample in a study of blood T cell repertoires in COVID-19. This table comes from immunoSEQ multiplex PCR, and its TCRdb copy is limited to in-frame clones, with some not included. The sample records more than 45,000 clones, around 85% being singletons. Specimen: peripheral blood. These receptors were collected from a man aged 40-50 years with active COVID-19. CDR3s include the opening cysteine and the closing phenylalanine or tryptophan. The D gene is left open where the match is weak. Some rows have no size entry. The others give once, few or many, or a class for an expanded clone.

TRBJ1-1 | TRBV12-3/TRBV12-4 | TRBD1 | . | TGTGCCAGCAGGCCAGGGACAGGGAGGGCTTTCTTT | CASRPGTGRAFF
TRBJ2-1 | TRBV11-2 | TRBD1 | . | TGTGCCAGCAGCTTTCGACCGGGACAGGCGAACAATGAGCAGTTCTTC | CASSFRPGQANNEQFF
TRBJ2-4 | TRBV15 | TRBD2 | . | TGTGCCACCAGCAGAGATCTTGGGCTAGCGGGAGGGAAAAACATTCAGTACTTC | CATSRDLGLAGGKNIQYF
TRBJ1-3 | TRBV30 | . | . | TGTGCCTGGGGAAGAGGTTTTGGAAACACCATATATTTT | CAWGRGFGNTIYF
TRBJ2-7 | TRBV28 | . | . | TGTGCCAGCAGTTCTTATGGCCTGGGCTACGACGAGCAGTACTTC | CASSSYGLGYDEQYF
TRBJ1-6 | TRBV19 | . | . | TGTGCCAGTAGTATCGGGCAGGGGAGCTCCTATAATTCACCCCTCCACTTT | CASSIGQGSSYNSPLHF
TRBJ2-3 | TRBV28 | TRBD2 | once | TGTGCCAGCAGTTCGCCCCTAGCGGGAGAGATCGGCCCTAGCACAGATACGCAGTATTTT | CASSSPLAGEIGPSTDTQYF
TRBJ2-1 | TRBV5-6 | TRBD2 | . | TGTGCCAGCAGCCACACTAGCGGGAGAGCGAGGAATGAGCAGTTCTTC | CASSHTSGRARNEQFF
TRBJ1-5 | TRBV20-1 | . | . | TGCAGTGCTAGTCGAGGGACTGGCAATCAGCCCCAGCATTTT | CSASRGTGNQPQHF
TRBJ2-7 | TRBV9 | . | many | TGTGCCAGCAGCGTAGGGAACGGGATAGCCTACGAGCAGTACTTC | CASSVGNGIAYEQYF
TRBJ2-7 | TRBV7-8 | . | . | TGTGCCAGCAGCTTAGGTACTCGGGTAGACGAGCAGTACTTC | CASSLGTRVDEQYF
TRBJ2-3 | TRBV5-4 | . | . | TGTGCCAGCAGCTTGCAAGGGGGGAGGGCCATAGATACGCAGTATTTT | CASSLQGGRAIDTQYF
TRBJ2-2 | TRBV3-1/TRBV3-2 | TRBD2 | . | TGTGCCAGCAGCCCCCAGGCGGGAGGGGGCACCGGGGAGCTGTTTTTT | CASSPQAGGGTGELFF
TRBJ1-1 | TRBV6-5 | . | . | TGTGCCAGCAGTTACGGCATAGAAGCTTTCTTT | CASSYGIEAFF
TRBJ1-5 | TRBV28 | . | . | TGTGCCAGCAGTTTAGTTACCTCTAGGGGGGGGGATCATCAGCCCCAGCATTTT | CASSLVTSRGGDHQPQHF
TRBJ1-4 | TRBV27 | . | . | TGTGCCAGCAGCCCGTTGTTAACGGGTGAAAAACTGTTTTTT | CASSPLLTGEKLFF
TRBJ2-4 | TRBV28 | . | many | TGTGCCAGCAGTTTCAGGGCCAGGGGAAACATTCAGTACTTC | CASSFRARGNIQYF
TRBJ1-4 | TRBV28 | . | . | TGTGCCAGCAGTTTAATCCGCCGACAGGCTACTGAAAAACTGTTTTTT | CASSLIRRQATEKLFF
TRBJ2-7 | TRBV6-5 | TRBD2 | . | TGTGCCAGCAGTTCCCCCACTAGCGGGGAGTACGAGCAGTACTTC | CASSSPTSGEYEQYF
TRBJ1-1 | TRBV5-1 | TRBD1 | . | TGCGCCAGCAGCTTGGGAGGACAGGCGAGGCCTGAAGCTTTCTTT | CASSLGGQARPEAFF
TRBJ2-3 | TRBV5-1 | TRBD1 | . | TGCGCCAGCAGCTTCCTCCCAGGGGGCAATACGCAGTATTTT | CASSFLPGGNTQYF
TRBJ2-1 | TRBV2 | TRBD2 | . | TGTGCCAGCAGCGGAGGGGGGACTAGAACCTTGCTCGAGCAGTTCTTC | CASSGGGTRTLLEQFF
TRBJ1-1 | TRBV9 | . | . | TGTGCCAGCAGCCCCGCCAAGGGGGGGACTGAAGCTTTCTTT | CASSPAKGGTEAFF
TRBJ2-1 | TRBV4-2 | TRBD2 | once | TGTGCCAGCAGCCAAGCAGCGGGGGGCTACAATGAGCAGTTCTTC | CASSQAAGGYNEQFF
TRBJ1-3 | TRBV5-5 | TRBD1 | . | TGTGCCAGCAGCAAAGGGACAGAACTTGGAAACACCATATATTTT | CASSKGTELGNTIYF
TRBJ1-1 | TRBV2 | . | . | TGTGCCAGCGGCGCCCGGGGGAACACTGAAGCTTTCTTT | CASGARGNTEAFF
TRBJ2-2 | TRBV15 | TRBD1 | . | TGTGCCACCAGCAGAGCTACGACAGGGGGCGCGAGGACCGGGGAGCTGTTTTTT | CATSRATTGGARTGELFF
TRBJ2-7 | TRBV18 | . | . | TGTGCCAGCTCACCTGCCCAGGGCGGCTCCTACGAGCAGTACTTC | CASSPAQGGSYEQYF
TRBJ1-1 | TRBV30 | . | once | TGTGCCTGGACGCGACACCCGAACACTGAAGCTTTCTTT | CAWTRHPNTEAFF
TRBJ1-6 | TRBV3-1/TRBV3-2 | . | . | TGTGCCAGCAGCCAAGAGGGAGCTGGTAATTCACCCCTCCACTTT | CASSQEGAGNSPLHF
TRBJ2-7 | TRBV6-2/TRBV6-3 | . | . | TGTGCCAGCAGTTATGGGCAGGGCAGGTACGAGCAGTACTTC | CASSYGQGRYEQYF
TRBJ1-6 | TRBV11-2 | . | . | TGTGCCAGCAGCTTAGGGCGGGTTTCCTATAATTCACCCCTCCACTTT | CASSLGRVSYNSPLHF
TRBJ2-2 | TRBV9 | TRBD2 | . | TGTGCCAGCAGCGTAGTGGGACTAGCGGGAGGGGGACGTCCGAACACCGGGGAGCTGTTTTTT | CASSVVGLAGGGRPNTGELFF
TRBJ1-4 | TRBV29-1 | . | . | TGCAGCGTTCCCGGACAGCCGACTAATGAAAAACTGTTTTTT | CSVPGQPTNEKLFF
TRBJ1-6 | TRBV28 | . | . | TGTGCCAGCAGTTTGAACAGGGTAGGGTCACCCCTCCACTTT | CASSLNRVGSPLHF
TRBJ2-1 | TRBV29-1 | TRBD2 | . | TGCAGCGTTGAAAAGGGACTAGCGGCGGACAATGAGCAGTTCTTC | CSVEKGLAADNEQFF
TRBJ2-2 | TRBV5-1 | . | . | TGCGCCAGCAGCTACAGGACGGGAGCCACCGGGGAGCTGTTTTTT | CASSYRTGATGELFF
TRBJ2-7 | TRBV19 | TRBD2 | . | TGTGCCAGTAGTAGGACTAGCGGCCCCTACGAGCAGTACTTC | CASSRTSGPYEQYF
TRBJ2-1 | TRBV10-2 | TRBD2 | . | TGCGCCAGCGGGCTAGCGGGAGGGGATGAGCAGTTCTTC | CASGLAGGDEQFF
TRBJ1-6 | TRBV7-2 | . | few | TGTGCCAGCAGCTTAAGAAGAGGGTACGTTTCACCCCTCCACTTT | CASSLRRGYVSPLHF
TRBJ2-7 | TRBV5-4 | TRBD2 | . | TGTGCCAGCAGCTTCGATAGCGGGGTCTACGAGCAGTACTTC | CASSFDSGVYEQYF
TRBJ1-1 | TRBV10-1 | TRBD1 | . | TGCGCCAGCAGTCTGACAGGGCCGGCTGAAGCTTTCTTT | CASSLTGPAEAFF
TRBJ1-1 | TRBV19 | TRBD1 | . | TGTGCCAGTAGTACTCAGGGGGCCTTGTATACTGAAGCTTTCTTT | CASSTQGALYTEAFF
TRBJ1-5 | TRBV11-3 | TRBD1 | . | TGTGCCCCTACCTGGACAGGGAGGAATCAGCCCCAGCATTTT | CAPTWTGRNQPQHF
TRBJ1-1 | TRBV19 | . | few | TGTGCCAGTAGTATCCGGGCAGGAGGTGGCACTGAAGCTTTCTTT | CASSIRAGGGTEAFF
TRBJ1-5 | TRBV6-5 | TRBD1 | . | TGTGCCAGCAGGGAGAGGACAGGGGATCAGCCCCAGCATTTT | CASRERTGDQPQHF
TRBJ2-2 | TRBV13 | TRBD1 | . | TGTGCCAGCAGCTGGGACAGGGTCAACACCGGGGAGCTGTTTTTT | CASSWDRVNTGELFF
TRBJ2-7 | TRBV7-2 | TRBD1 | . | TGTGCCAGCAGCCGTATATGGACAGGGAGCGGCGAGCAGTACTTC | CASSRIWTGSGEQYF
TRBJ2-7 | TRBV5-5 | TRBD2 | few | TGTGCCAGCAGGGATGCGGGGGGTAACGAGCAGTACTTC | CASRDAGGNEQYF
TRBJ1-6 | TRBV5-1 | TRBD1 | . | TGCGCCAGCAGCTTGGAGGGGGCTCGGAATTCACCCCTCCACTTT | CASSLEGARNSPLHF
TRBJ2-5 | TRBV28 | TRBD1 | . | TGTGCCAGCAGACGGGACAGGGGAGAGACCCAGTACTTC | CASRRDRGETQYF
TRBJ2-7 | TRBV12-3/TRBV12-4 | TRBD2 | few | TGTGCCAGCAGGGAGATAGCGGGAGCCGAGCAGTACTTC | CASREIAGAEQYF
TRBJ2-6 | TRBV27 | TRBD1 | . | TGTGCCAGCAGTTTAGGACAGGCTGGGGCCAACGTCCTGACTTTC | CASSLGQAGANVLTF
TRBJ2-7 | TRBV5-4 | . | . | TGTGCCAGCAGCTTACGAGACATCGACTACGAGCAGTACTTC | CASSLRDIDYEQYF
TRBJ2-3 | TRBV2 | . | once | TGTGCCAGCCGGGGGGCCAGCACAGATACGCAGTATTTT | CASRGASTDTQYF
TRBJ1-2 | TRBV4-1 | . | . | TGCGCCAGCAGCCCGGACGGCGGGGGCAGGGGAGGGTATGGCTACACCTTC | CASSPDGGGRGGYGYTF
TRBJ1-5 | TRBV21-1 | . | . | TGTGCCAGCAGCAAAGTTTGGGACAGGGAAGGACAGCCCCAGCATTTT | CASSKVWDREGQPQHF
TRBJ1-3 | TRBV28 | . | . | TGTGCCAGCAGTTTCTGGACAGACTCTGGAAACACCATATATTTT | CASSFWTDSGNTIYF